Listed below are T cell receptor beta chains from one sample, sequenced in a study of memory CD4+ T cells and cytomegalovirus serostatus. The protocol was immunoSEQ multiplex PCR, while the TCRdb copy is restricted to in-frame clones and leaves out a portion. The profile shows 65,000 to 95,000 clones, more than 70% of them singletons. Sequenced sample: memory CD4+ T cells from blood. The receptor source for this set is an adult in good health and CMV-seronegative. Each CDR3 is given with its conserved first and last residue. The D gene is left open where the match is weak. Expanded clones get a size class; other rows say once, few or many, or leave the size out.

clone_size,j_call,d_call,cdr3_length,v_call,cdr3_aa,cdr3_nt
.,TRBJ1-1,.,14,TRBV11-2,CASSLDQGRVRAFF,TGTGCCAGCAGCTTAGATCAAGGTAGGGTGCGGGCTTTCTTT
.,TRBJ1-6,TRBD1,18,TRBV28,CASSSPGQGGSYNSPLHF,TGTGCCAGCAGTTCGCCGGGACAGGGGGGTTCCTATAATTCACCCCTCCACTTT
.,TRBJ2-6,TRBD1,16,TRBV5-1,CASSLLGGTGANVLTF,TGCGCCAGCAGCTTGTTAGGGGGCACTGGGGCCAACGTCCTGACTTTC
.,TRBJ2-1,.,16,TRBV29-1,CSGGTAPFGSYNEQFF,TGCAGCGGGGGGACCGCTCCCTTCGGCTCCTACAATGAGCAGTTCTTC
.,TRBJ2-5,.,14,TRBV7-2,CASSLGNLGETQYF,TGTGCCAGCAGCTTAGGGAATCTGGGAGAGACCCAGTACTTC
.,TRBJ1-5,.,12,TRBV27,CASENDRQPQHF,TGTGCCAGCGAAAACGACCGTCAGCCCCAGCATTTT
.,TRBJ2-4,.,14,TRBV30,CAWSGLGAKNIQYF,TGTGCCTGGAGTGGTTTGGGGGCCAAAAACATTCAGTACTTC
.,TRBJ2-7,.,12,TRBV30,CAVGGDGDEQYF,TGTGCCGTTGGAGGAGATGGGGACGAGCAGTACTTC
.,TRBJ2-7,.,14,TRBV7-9,CASSLKSGADEQYF,TGTGCCAGCAGCTTAAAGTCAGGGGCTGACGAGCAGTACTTC
once,TRBJ2-3,TRBD1,16,TRBV18,CASSPTQGVVADTQYF,TGTGCCAGCTCACCAACACAGGGGGTGGTTGCAGATACGCAGTATTTT
.,TRBJ1-2,TRBD1,13,TRBV18,CASSLDRDYGYTF,TGTGCCAGCTCACTCGACAGGGACTATGGCTACACCTTC
.,TRBJ1-1,.,11,TRBV2,CASSARVSAFF,TGTGCCAGCAGTGCCAGGGTGTCGGCTTTCTTT
.,TRBJ1-2,.,13,TRBV6-5,CASRTGTEGGYTF,TGTGCCAGCAGAACCGGGACGGAAGGCGGCTACACCTTC
.,TRBJ2-3,.,14,TRBV9,CASSVSLGTDTQYF,TGTGCCAGCAGCGTATCACTAGGCACAGATACGCAGTATTTT
.,TRBJ1-2,TRBD1,14,TRBV2,CASSEGGTGYGYTF,TGTGCCAGCAGTGAAGGGGGGACAGGATATGGCTACACCTTC
.,TRBJ1-5,.,14,TRBV28,CASREDNYNQPQHF,TGTGCCAGCAGGGAAGACAATTACAATCAGCCCCAGCATTTT
.,TRBJ1-1,TRBD1,14,TRBV7-2,CASSRGTENTEAFF,TGTGCCAGCAGCCGAGGGACAGAGAACACTGAAGCTTTCTTT
.,TRBJ1-2,.,16,TRBV21-1,CASSSRDPLRVYGYTF,TGTGCCAGCAGCTCCCGGGACCCACTGAGGGTATATGGCTACACCTTC
few,TRBJ1-5,TRBD1,13,TRBV19,CASSGTGVQPQHF,TGTGCCAGTAGTGGGACAGGGGTGCAGCCCCAGCATTTT
.,TRBJ2-2,TRBD1,14,TRBV7-3,CASSPRQGTGELFF,TGTGCCAGCAGCCCAAGACAGGGAACCGGGGAGCTGTTTTTT
.,TRBJ2-7,TRBD1,17,TRBV4-3,CASSQAARGTASYEQYF,TGCGCCAGCAGCCAGGCGGCGCGTGGGACAGCCTCCTACGAGCAGTACTTC
.,TRBJ1-2,.,12,TRBV28,CATGRADYGYTF,TGTGCCACGGGGAGGGCGGACTATGGCTACACCTTC
once,TRBJ2-7,.,14,TRBV5-6,CASSFHRGANEQYF,TGTGCCAGCAGCTTTCACAGAGGGGCGAACGAGCAGTACTTC
.,TRBJ2-7,.,13,TRBV11-2,CASSLTSTYEQYF,TGTGCCAGCAGCCTTACATCAACCTACGAGCAGTACTTC
.,TRBJ1-1,.,15,TRBV10-3,CAISDTSAGVSEAFF,TGTGCCATCAGTGACACATCGGCAGGGGTTTCTGAAGCTTTCTTT
.,TRBJ2-2,.,14,TRBV28,CASSPGGYTGELFF,TGTGCCAGCAGTCCTGGGGGGTACACCGGGGAGCTGTTTTTT
few,TRBJ1-5,.,14,TRBV4-1,CATGNLKSNQPQHF,TGCGCCACAGGGAATTTGAAGAGCAATCAGCCCCAGCATTTT
.,TRBJ1-4,.,15,TRBV18,CASSRIGSTNEKLFF,TGTGCCAGCTCACGCATAGGTTCGACTAATGAAAAACTGTTTTTT
.,TRBJ1-2,.,12,TRBV19,CASRNSLYGYTF,TGTGCCAGTAGGAACAGCTTATATGGCTACACCTTC
.,TRBJ1-2,.,13,TRBV6-5,CASSYQVNYGYTF,TGTGCCAGCAGTTACCAGGTCAACTATGGCTACACCTTC
.,TRBJ1-2,.,15,TRBV2,CASSVPLTANYGYTF,TGTGCCAGCAGTGTCCCCCTGACAGCTAACTATGGCTACACCTTC
.,TRBJ1-5,.,16,TRBV5-6,CASSLGAGRGNQPQHF,TGTGCCAGCAGCTTGGGGGCGGGACGGGGCAATCAGCCCCAGCATTTT
once,TRBJ2-2,.,17,TRBV11-3,CASSLTWGRVNTGELFF,TGTGCCAGCAGCTTAACTTGGGGCAGGGTGAACACCGGGGAGCTGTTTTTT
few,TRBJ1-5,.,15,TRBV29-1,CSVVLGGRTNQPQHF,TGCAGCGTTGTCTTGGGGGGTCGAACCAATCAGCCCCAGCATTTT
.,TRBJ2-7,.,17,TRBV7-2,CASSLDEHRLRPYEQYF,TGTGCCAGCAGCCTCGACGAACACAGATTGAGGCCCTACGAGCAGTACTTC
.,TRBJ2-5,TRBD2,17,TRBV27,CASSLSPLIGGGETQYF,TGTGCCAGCAGTTTATCGCCCCTTATCGGGGGGGGTGAGACCCAGTACTTC
.,TRBJ2-1,.,17,TRBV19,CASSTQDSRFIYNEQFF,TGTGCCAGTAGTACCCAGGACAGTCGGTTTATCTACAATGAGCAGTTCTTC
few,TRBJ1-1,TRBD1,15,TRBV5-4,CASSRGTGGLIEAFF,TGTGCCAGCAGCCGGGGGACAGGGGGCTTAATTGAAGCTTTCTTT
once,TRBJ2-7,.,13,TRBV30,CAWSVGRAAGTYF,TGTGCCTGGAGTGTAGGGCGGGCGGCGGGCACCTACTTC
.,TRBJ1-6,.,18,TRBV11-3,CASSLAGQGRSYNSPLHF,TGTGCCAGCAGCTTAGCTGGGCAGGGCCGCTCCTATAATTCACCCCTCCACTTT
few,TRBJ1-2,.,11,TRBV30,CAWSVGQARAF,TGTGCCTGGAGTGTCGGGCAGGCTAGGGCCTTC
.,TRBJ2-1,TRBD2,15,TRBV6-1,CAVRTSGGASDEQFF,TGTGCCGTGCGGACTAGCGGGGGGGCCAGTGATGAGCAGTTCTTC
few,TRBJ1-6,.,14,TRBV11-2,CASSFSGDNSPLHF,TGTGCCAGCAGCTTTTCAGGGGATAATTCACCCCTCCACTTT
once,TRBJ2-3,TRBD1,16,TRBV5-1,CASSFGQGASTDTQYF,TGCGCCAGCAGCTTTGGACAGGGGGCCAGCACAGATACGCAGTATTTT
.,TRBJ1-2,.,13,TRBV7-2,CASSLWGVGGYTF,TGTGCCAGCAGCCTGTGGGGGGTAGGGGGCTACACCTTC
once,TRBJ2-1,.,15,TRBV6-1,CASSEGSRNNNEQFF,TGTGCCAGCAGTGAAGGGAGCAGGAACAACAATGAGCAGTTCTTC
few,TRBJ1-1,.,11,TRBV6-5,CASSYRQVYVF,TGTGCCAGCAGTTACAGGCAGGTTTACGTCTTT
.,TRBJ2-5,TRBD1,17,TRBV28,CASSSSPGQGGGETQYF,TGTGCCAGCAGTTCCAGCCCCGGACAGGGAGGAGGTGAGACCCAGTACTTC
.,TRBJ1-6,TRBD1,15,TRBV7-3,CASSLTGQGGSPLHF,TGTGCCAGCAGCTTAACAGGGCAGGGGGGCTCACCCCTCCACTTT
.,TRBJ2-5,TRBD2,15,TRBV7-3,CASSPGLAGGETQYF,TGTGCCAGCAGCCCGGGACTAGCGGGGGGAGAGACCCAGTACTTC
.,TRBJ1-2,TRBD1,15,TRBV5-8,CASSSGGAANYGYTF,TGTGCCAGCAGCTCAGGGGGTGCGGCTAACTATGGCTACACCTTC
.,TRBJ1-1,.,13,TRBV7-6,CASSLQENTEAFF,TGTGCCAGCAGCCTCCAGGAGAACACTGAAGCTTTCTTT
.,TRBJ1-1,TRBD1,15,TRBV2,CASRTGDRVGTEAFF,TGTGCCAGCAGGACCGGGGACAGGGTTGGCACTGAAGCTTTCTTT
.,TRBJ2-1,.,14,TRBV6-5,CASSYSILWLEQFF,TGTGCCAGCAGTTACTCGATTTTGTGGCTAGAGCAGTTCTTC
.,TRBJ1-4,.,15,TRBV25-1,CASSDPYRPNEKLFF,TGTGCCAGCAGTGACCCGTATCGGCCTAATGAAAAACTGTTTTTT